These T cell receptor beta chains were read from a single sample in a study of identical twins. TCRdb reprocessed the 5' RACE reads with MiXCR, giving one entry per CDR3 protein. The sample holds fewer than 650,000 distinct CDR3 sequences, 7.5% to 10% seen once. This same sample was also part of a study on yellow fever vaccine responses in identical twins.

Material: PBMCs. Receptors originate from a woman between 18 and 29 years old in good health. Both conserved end residues are part of each CDR3. Each record gives: D gene, V gene, J gene, clone size, CDR3 DNA, CDR3 protein. The D gene is left open where the match is weak. Only part of the rows carry a size: once, few, many, or a class if the clone is expanded.

>TRBD1|TRBV29-1|TRBJ2-2|NA
TGCAGCGTTCGTAACCGGACAGGGGGAATATCCGGGGAGCTGTTTTTT
CSVRNRTGGISGELFF
>NA|TRBV7-6|TRBJ2-7|many
TGTGCCAGCAGCCCCATACGGGTAGGCGACTACGAGCAGTACTTC
CASSPIRVGDYEQYF
>TRBD2|TRBV6-2/TRBV6-3|TRBJ2-5|many
TGTGCCAGCAGCCGGACTAGCGGGGTGGGTCGCCAAGAGACCCAGTACTTC
CASSRTSGVGRQETQYF
>NA|TRBV28|TRBJ2-5|NA
TGTGCCAGCACTATTCCTCTTGGGGGAGGAGAGACCCAGTACTTC
CASTIPLGGGETQYF
>NA|TRBV4-2|TRBJ2-5|few
TGTGCCAGCAGCCTTGAACAGGGAAATACGGAGACCCAGTACTTC
CASSLEQGNTETQYF
>NA|TRBV18|TRBJ2-3|few
TGTGCCAGCTCACCACTCGGCGGCGGGGTCGCAGATACGCAGTATTTT
CASSPLGGGVADTQYF
>TRBD1|TRBV20-1|TRBJ1-6|many
TGCAGTGCTCCAAGGGGGACAGGGGGGCATTCACCCCTCCACTTT
CSAPRGTGGHSPLHF
>NA|TRBV15|TRBJ2-5|few
TGTGCCACCTGGCCAGGGGGGGGGACCCAGTACTTC
CATWPGGGTQYF
>NA|TRBV29-1|TRBJ2-3|NA
TGCAGCGTTGTACTGGGGATAGATACGCAGTATTTT
CSVVLGIDTQYF
>NA|TRBV9|TRBJ2-7|NA
TGTGCCAGCAGTCCCGGGAGTGGCCCTACCTCCTACGAGCAGTACTTC
CASSPGSGPTSYEQYF
>NA|TRBV10-3|TRBJ1-2|NA
TGTGCCATCAGTGAGTCGAGAGACAGGCTCTATGGCTACACCTTC
CAISESRDRLYGYTF